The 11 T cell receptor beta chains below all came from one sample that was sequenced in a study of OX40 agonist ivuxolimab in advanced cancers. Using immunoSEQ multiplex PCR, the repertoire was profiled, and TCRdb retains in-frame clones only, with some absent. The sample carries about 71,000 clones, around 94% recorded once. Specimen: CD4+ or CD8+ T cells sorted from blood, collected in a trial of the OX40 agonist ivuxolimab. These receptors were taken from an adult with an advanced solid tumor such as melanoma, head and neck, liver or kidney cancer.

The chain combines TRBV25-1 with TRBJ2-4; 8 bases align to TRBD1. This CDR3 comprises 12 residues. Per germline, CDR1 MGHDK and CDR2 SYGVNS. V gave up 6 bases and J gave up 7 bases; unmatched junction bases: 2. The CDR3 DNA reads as TGTGCCAGCAGGACAGGGGCGAACATTCAGTACTTC. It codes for CASRTGANIQYF.

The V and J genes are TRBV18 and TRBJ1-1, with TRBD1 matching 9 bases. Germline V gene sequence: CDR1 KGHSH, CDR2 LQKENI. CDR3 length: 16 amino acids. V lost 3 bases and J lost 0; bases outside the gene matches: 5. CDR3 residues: CASSPWTGDLNTEAFF. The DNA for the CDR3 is TGTGCCAGCTCACCTTGGACAGGGGATTTGAACACTGAAGCTTTCTTT.

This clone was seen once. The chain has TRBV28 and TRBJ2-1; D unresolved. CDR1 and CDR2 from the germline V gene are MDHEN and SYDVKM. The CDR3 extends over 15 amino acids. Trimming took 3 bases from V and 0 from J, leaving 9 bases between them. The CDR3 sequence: CASSFSQSSYNEQFF. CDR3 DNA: TGTGCCAGCAGTTTTTCCCAGAGCTCCTACAATGAGCAGTTCTTC.

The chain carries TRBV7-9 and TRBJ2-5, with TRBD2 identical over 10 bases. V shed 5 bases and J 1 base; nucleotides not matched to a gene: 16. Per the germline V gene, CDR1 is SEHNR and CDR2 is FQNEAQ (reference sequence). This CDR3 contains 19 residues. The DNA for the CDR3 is TGTGCCAGCAGCCCACCGGGACTAGCGCCTCAGAGTTTCCAAGAGACCCAGTACTTC. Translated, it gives CASSPPGLAPQSFQETQYF.

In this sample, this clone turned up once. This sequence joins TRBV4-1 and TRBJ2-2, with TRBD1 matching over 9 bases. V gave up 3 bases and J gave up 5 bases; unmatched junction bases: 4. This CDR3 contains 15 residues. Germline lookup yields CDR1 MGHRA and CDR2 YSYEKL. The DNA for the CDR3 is TGCGCCAGCAGCCAGGGGACAGGGAGAACCGGGGAGCTGTTTTTT. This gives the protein CASSQGTGRTGELFF.

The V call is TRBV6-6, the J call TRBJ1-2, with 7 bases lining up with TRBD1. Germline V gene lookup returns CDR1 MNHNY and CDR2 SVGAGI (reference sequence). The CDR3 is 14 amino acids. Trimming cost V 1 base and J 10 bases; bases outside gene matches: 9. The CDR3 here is CASSYYGQGEDYTF. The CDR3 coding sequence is TGTGCCAGCAGTTACTATGGCCAGGGGGAGGACTACACCTTC.

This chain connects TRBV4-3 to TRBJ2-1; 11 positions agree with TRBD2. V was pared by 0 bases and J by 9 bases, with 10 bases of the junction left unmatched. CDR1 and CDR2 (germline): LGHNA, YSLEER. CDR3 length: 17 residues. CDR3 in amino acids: CASSQEVSSGRNGEQFF. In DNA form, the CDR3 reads TGCGCCAGCAGCCAAGAAGTCTCTAGCGGGAGGAACGGTGAGCAGTTCTTC.

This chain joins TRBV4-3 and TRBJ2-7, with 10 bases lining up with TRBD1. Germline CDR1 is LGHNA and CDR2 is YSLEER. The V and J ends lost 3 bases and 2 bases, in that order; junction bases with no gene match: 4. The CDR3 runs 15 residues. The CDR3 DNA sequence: TGCGCCAGCAGCCACTCCGGGACAGGGGCCTACGAGCAGTACTTC. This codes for CASSHSGTGAYEQYF.

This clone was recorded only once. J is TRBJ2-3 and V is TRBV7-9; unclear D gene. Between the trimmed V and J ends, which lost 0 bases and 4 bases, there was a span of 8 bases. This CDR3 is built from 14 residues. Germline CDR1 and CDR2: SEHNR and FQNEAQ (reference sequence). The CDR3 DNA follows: TGTGCCAGCAGCTTAGCGGCCGTTGCAGATACGCAGTATTTT. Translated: CASSLAAVADTQYF.

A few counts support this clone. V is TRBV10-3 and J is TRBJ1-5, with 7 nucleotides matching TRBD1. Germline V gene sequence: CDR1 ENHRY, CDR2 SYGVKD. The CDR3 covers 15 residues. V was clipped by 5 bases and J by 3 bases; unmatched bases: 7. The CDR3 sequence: CAISNQDRFNQPQHF. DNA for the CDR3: TGTGCCATCAGTAACCAGGACAGGTTCAATCAGCCCCAGCATTTT.

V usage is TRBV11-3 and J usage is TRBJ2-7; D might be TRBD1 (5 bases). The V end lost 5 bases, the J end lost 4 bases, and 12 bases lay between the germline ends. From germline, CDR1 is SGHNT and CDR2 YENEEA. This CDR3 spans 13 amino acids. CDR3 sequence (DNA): TGTGCCAGCAGCCTCGGACACCCGTACGAGCAGTACTTC. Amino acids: CASSLGHPYEQYF.